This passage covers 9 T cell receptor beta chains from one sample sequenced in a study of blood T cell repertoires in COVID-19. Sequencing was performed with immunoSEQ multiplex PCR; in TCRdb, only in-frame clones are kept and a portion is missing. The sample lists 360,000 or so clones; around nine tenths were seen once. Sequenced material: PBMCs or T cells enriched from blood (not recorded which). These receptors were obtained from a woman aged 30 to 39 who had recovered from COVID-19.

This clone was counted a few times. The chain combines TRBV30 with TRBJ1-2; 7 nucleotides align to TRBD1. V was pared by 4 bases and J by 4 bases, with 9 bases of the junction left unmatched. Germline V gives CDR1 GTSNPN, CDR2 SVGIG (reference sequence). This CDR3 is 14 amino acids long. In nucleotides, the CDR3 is TGTGCCTGGACCCCCAACAGGGGAGCCTATGGCTACACCTTC. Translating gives CAWTPNRGAYGYTF.

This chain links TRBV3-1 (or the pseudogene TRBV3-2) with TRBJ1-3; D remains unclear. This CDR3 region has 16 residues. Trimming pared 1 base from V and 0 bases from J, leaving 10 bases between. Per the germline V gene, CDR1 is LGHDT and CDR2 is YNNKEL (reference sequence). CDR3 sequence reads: CASSQASVSSGNTIYF. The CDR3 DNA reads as TGTGCCAGCAGCCAAGCCTCGGTTAGCTCTGGAAACACCATATATTTT.

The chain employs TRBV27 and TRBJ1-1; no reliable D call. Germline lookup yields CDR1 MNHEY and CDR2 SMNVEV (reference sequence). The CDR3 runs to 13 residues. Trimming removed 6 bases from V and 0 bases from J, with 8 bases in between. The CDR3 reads CASRLTLNTEAFF. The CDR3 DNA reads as TGTGCCAGCAGGTTGACATTGAACACTGAAGCTTTCTTT.

CDR3 coding DNA: TGTGCCAGCAGCTTGGAGGCAGAGGTAGCATCCTACGAGCAGTACTTC. Amino acid sequence: CASSLEAEVASYEQYF. The rearrangement joins TRBV5-4 to TRBJ2-7; D is ambiguous. Trimming removed 0 bases at V and 1 base at J, with 14 bases between. CDR1 SGHNT and CDR2 YYREEE come from the germline V gene (reference sequence). The CDR3 is 16 amino acids.

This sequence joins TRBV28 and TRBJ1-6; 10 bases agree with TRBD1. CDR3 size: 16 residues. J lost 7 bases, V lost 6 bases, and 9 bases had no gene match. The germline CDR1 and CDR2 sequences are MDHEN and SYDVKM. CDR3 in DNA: TGTGCCAGCAGCCGAATGGGACAGGGGTCGAATTCACCCCTCCACTTT. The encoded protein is CASSRMGQGSNSPLHF.

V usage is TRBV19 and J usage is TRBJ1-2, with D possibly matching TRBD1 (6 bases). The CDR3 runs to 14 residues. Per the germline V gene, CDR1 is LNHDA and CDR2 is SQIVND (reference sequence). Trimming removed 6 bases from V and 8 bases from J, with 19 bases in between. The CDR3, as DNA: TGTGCCAGTAGCACCCCCACCCAGGGGCGGGGCTACACCTTC. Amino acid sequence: CASSTPTQGRGYTF.

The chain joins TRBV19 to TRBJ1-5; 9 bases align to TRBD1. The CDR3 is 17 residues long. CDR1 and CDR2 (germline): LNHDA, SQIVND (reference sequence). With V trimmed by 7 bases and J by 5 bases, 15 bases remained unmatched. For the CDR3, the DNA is TGTGCCAGTACCAGGGACAGGGCTTCTCCTATGTATCAGCCCCAGCATTTT. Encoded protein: CASTRDRASPMYQPQHF.

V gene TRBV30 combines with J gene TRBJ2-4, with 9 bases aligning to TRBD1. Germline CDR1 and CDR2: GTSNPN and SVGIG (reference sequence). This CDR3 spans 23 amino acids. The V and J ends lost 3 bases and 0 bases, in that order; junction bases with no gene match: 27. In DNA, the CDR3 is TGTGCCTGGAGGGTAGGCGGTCGGTACCGGGACAGGGAATCCTCACTAGCCAAAAACATTCAGTACTTC. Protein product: CAWRVGGRYRDRESSLAKNIQYF.

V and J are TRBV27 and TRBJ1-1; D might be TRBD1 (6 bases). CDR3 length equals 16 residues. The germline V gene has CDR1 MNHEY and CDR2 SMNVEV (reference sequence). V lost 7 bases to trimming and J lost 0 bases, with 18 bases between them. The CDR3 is CASTAQGGYLNTEAFF. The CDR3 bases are TGTGCCAGCACCGCACAGGGCGGATACTTGAACACTGAAGCTTTCTTT.